The clone carrying this TCR beta chain was counted ten times or more. Antigen unknown. The sample is drawn from a study of molecular identifiers for immune sequencing clone quantification. Study-level findings and limits: The study found clones above 20 RNA copies held over 98% of effector molecules and under 1% in naive cells.

The CDR3 consists of 15 residues. The germline gives CDR1 SGHTS, CDR2 YDEGEE. V was cut by 3 bases and J by 5 bases, with 14 bases left in between. Bulk libraries came from a prior protocol with listed TCR primers. TCRdb ran MiXCR on the PCR reads and lists one entry per CDR3 protein. The data show fewer than 100,000 distinct CDR3 sequences, around 20% seen once. The origin of this receptor is a human donor in good health. Some libraries in this study had Jurkat cell RNA spiked in. Sequenced sample: naive CD8+ T cells from blood, with Jurkat cell RNA spiked in. Subset denoted: FACS-sorted CD8+CD4-CCR7+CD45RA+ naive T cells. The genes are TRBV5-8 and TRBJ2-2, with D unresolved. CDR3 in amino acids: CASSSIRVRTGELFF. CDR3 DNA sequence: TGTGCCAGCAGCTCGATAAGGGTTCGGACCGGGGAGCTGTTTTTT.